This T cell receptor (beta chain) was found in a study of post-analysis software for immune sequencing data. General study findings and limits: In patients, about 5 TRBV segments were more frequent than in controls, with TRBV5-6, TRBV5-1 and TRBV20-1 among them.

Trimming cost V 0 bases and J 6 bases; bases outside gene matches: 19. This CDR3 spans 19 amino acids. CDR1 is ENHRY and CDR2 is SYGVKD in the germline V gene. About this clonotype itself: Its antigen is as yet unknown.

cDNA libraries of TCR beta carried unique molecular identifiers. TCRdb reprocessed the PCR reads via MiXCR and lists one record per CDR3 protein. The data show more than 350,000 distinct CDR3 sequences, 39% seen once. The clonotype originates from a girl aged 2 to 10 with multiple sclerosis. The sequenced sample was blood. The rearrangement links TRBV10-3 to TRBJ2-7; 8 bases align to TRBD1. The CDR3 sequence: CAISESKGAGGTFVGEQYF. The CDR3 region has the DNA TGTGCCATCAGTGAGTCGAAAGGGGCAGGGGGCACCTTTGTAGGCGAGCAGTACTTC.